Each of the 27 T cell receptor beta chains below was sequenced from the same sample in a study of tissue T cells after allogeneic stem cell transplantation (dated by TCRdb to 2022 to 2024). The method behind the library was the immunoSEQ multiplex PCR assay. TCRdb's version of the immuneACCESS table is confined to in-frame rearrangements and falls short of the full clone set. An unresolved V gene accounts for under half of the shortfall where checked; the remainder is of unknown origin. For this sample the table gives roughly 51,000 clones, of which approximately 70% were detected only once. The ten largest account for around 0.5% of the sample. The specimen sequenced was sorted cells pooled from one or two spleens. The receptors were gathered from a pool of C57BL/6 mice in good health.

About this clone itself: Mouse gene names and germline throughout. The read terminates 1 residue before the CDR3 end, so the remaining end is supplied by the germline J gene. The chain carries TRBV3 and TRBJ2-3; 11 nucleotides match TRBD2. V dropped 6 bases and J dropped 1; count of bases not matched to a gene: 6. This CDR3 is built from 16 residues. Germline CDR1 SNHLY, CDR2 FYNGKV (reference sequence). This chain's CDR3 is CASSPTGGAGAETLYF. The covered CDR3 bases are TGTGCCAGCAGTCCAACTGGGGGGGCGGGTGCAGAAACGCTGTAT. The variable domain in full, with the rest retrieved from reference TRBV3 and TRBJ2-3, is GPKVLQIPSHQIIDMGQMVTLNCDPVSNHLYFYWYKQILGQQMEFLVNFYNGKVMEKSKLFKDQFSVERPDGSYFTLKIQPTALEDSAVYFCASSPTGGAGAETLYFGSGTRLTVL.

This clone was found a few times. The listed genes are named as in mouse. Coverage ceases 1 residue before the CDR3 finishes, and the germline J gene fills in the end. The chain couples TRBV14 to TRBJ2-7, with D possibly being TRBD2 (5 bases). The CDR3 has 11 amino acids. V lost 5 bases and J 4 bases, leaving 7 bases between the germline ends. Germline CDR1 is SGHDT and CDR2 is FRDEAV. CDR3 DNA (partial): TGTGCCAGCAGGGACTATTATGAACAGTAC. This encodes CASRDYYEQY. From start to end, the CDR3 is CASRDYYEQYF.

A remark on this clone: The listed genes are named as in mouse. The CDR3 end lies 1 residue beyond the end of the read and is filled in from the germline J gene. The chain joins TRBV5 to TRBJ2-2; 9 bases agree with TRBD2. This CDR3 spans 17 amino acids. CDR1 is LGHNA, CDR2 YNLKQL, per germline (reference sequence). V trimming: 0 bases; J trimming: 2 bases; junction bases outside the gene matches: 4. The sequenced part of the CDR3 DNA is TGTGCCAGCAGCCAAGATGGCTGGGGGGGGAACACCGGGCAGCTCTAC. Protein sequence: CASSQDGWGGNTGQLY. The full CDR3 sequence reads CASSQDGWGGNTGQLYF.

On this clone: Gene names and germline refer to mouse. The read finishes 1 residue shy of the CDR3 end, and the germline J gene is used to complete it. The rearrangement uses TRBV19 and TRBJ2-1; TRBD1 aligns across 7 bases. Germline V gives CDR1 FNHDT, CDR2 SITEND (reference sequence). The CDR3 sequence is 15 residues long. With 4 bases clipped from V and 1 base from J, the junction kept 5 bases outside the gene matches. The CDR3 is CASSDRDRNYAEQFF. CDR3 DNA, as far as it was read: TGTGCCAGCAGTGACCGGGACAGAAACTATGCTGAGCAGTTC.

With respect to this clone: Gene names follow the mouse nomenclature. The read gets to within 1 residue of the CDR3 end, and the germline J gene fills in the rest. The V and J genes are TRBV17 and TRBJ1-1; 8 bases are a match to TRBD1. The CDR3 is made up of 15 amino acids. Losses at the gene ends were 6 bases for V and 0 bases for J; bases not matched to a gene: 6. Germline CDR1 is MNHDT and CDR2 is YYDKIL. CDR3 sequence reads: CASSNGQGANTEVFF. Partial CDR3 DNA: TGTGCTAGCAGCAACGGACAGGGTGCAAACACAGAAGTCTTC.

This clone was seen a few times. The listed genes are named as in mouse. The CDR3 end falls 1 residue outside the read, so it is completed with the germline J gene. The V and J genes are TRBV3 and TRBJ1-3; a possible D gene is TRBD1 (5 bases). The CDR3 spans 14 residues. CDR1 and CDR2 from the germline V gene are SNHLY and FYNGKV (reference sequence). The V end was cut by 3 bases, the J end by 0 bases, with 6 bases between. The CDR3 reads CASSFRASGNTLYF. The sequenced part of the CDR3 DNA is TGTGCCAGCAGCTTCAGGGCTTCTGGAAATACGCTCTAT.

Points on this clone: Gene labels here are mouse ones. The sequenced fragment ends 1 residue before the CDR3 boundary, so the rest is inferred from the germline J gene. The V and J genes are TRBV5 and TRBJ1-6, with TRBD1 as a possible D gene (6 bases). TRBJ1-6 is an ORF, with its function uncertain. The CDR3 loop spans 14 amino acids. Germline values: CDR1 LGHNA, CDR2 YNLKQL (reference sequence). V was shortened by 1 base and J by 6 bases, with 7 bases between the two germline ends. CDR3 loop: CASSQGQVNSPLYF. The CDR3 DNA, read in part, is TGTGCCAGCAGCCAAGGACAGGTTAATTCGCCCCTCTAC.

Worth noting for this clone: The gene symbols are mouse symbols. With the read ending 1 residue before the CDR3 end, the germline J gene is used to fill in that end. The same CDR3 can be traced to other DNA sequences in this sample. The chain uses TRBV3 and TRBJ1-1; possible D gene TRBD1, 5 bases. The CDR3 contains 14 residues. The ends were cut back, 5 bases at V and 1 base at J, with 11 bases in the middle. Germline CDR1 SNHLY, CDR2 FYNGKV (reference sequence). The part of the CDR3 DNA that was read is TGTGCCAGCAGCCTTCAGGGAGGAAACACAGAAGTCTTC. This translates into CASSLQGGNTEVF. From start to end, the CDR3 is CASSLQGGNTEVFF.

Of note for this clone: Gene names refer to mouse genes. The CDR3 extends 1 residue past the end of the read, so its final part is completed from the germline J gene. The chain uses TRBV15 and TRBJ1-1; no clear D gene. The V gene lost 6 bases and the J gene lost 4 bases, with 6 bases spanning the gap. This CDR3 contains 11 residues. The germline V gene has CDR1 SGHND and CDR2 FRSKSL. Partial CDR3 DNA: TGTGCCAGCAGCTGGGGCACAGAAGTCTTC. This codes for CASSWGTEVF. The complete CDR3 protein is CASSWGTEVFF.

This clone was found a few times. Any gene name here is a mouse gene name. The read ends 1 residue before the CDR3 terminus; that terminus is restored from the germline J gene. V is TRBV3 and J is TRBJ2-7, with 8 bases that match TRBD1. V lost 5 bases, J lost 3 bases, and 3 bases stayed unmatched. The length of the CDR3 is 13 residues. Germline V lookup: CDR1 SNHLY, CDR2 FYNGKV (reference sequence). CDR3 DNA (partial): TGTGCCAGCAGCCCGGGACAGGACTATGAACAGTAC. Translated: CASSPGQDYEQY. The CDR3 reads in full as CASSPGQDYEQYF.

In the case of this clone: Mouse gene names and germline throughout. The read finishes 1 residue shy of the CDR3 end, and the germline J gene is used to complete it. V usage is TRBV5 and J usage is TRBJ2-5, with 10 bases fitting TRBD2. The CDR3 has 15 residues. The germline CDR1 and CDR2 sequences are LGHNA and YNLKQL (reference sequence). V was clipped by 2 bases and J by 2 bases; unmatched bases: 1. The part of the CDR3 DNA that was read is TGTGCCAGCAGCCAAAACTGGGGGGGCCAAGACACCCAGTAC. Translating gives CASSQNWGGQDTQY. The entire CDR3 reads CASSQNWGGQDTQYF.

Remarks on this clone: All gene names here are mouse names. CDR3 DNA (partial): TGTGCCAGCTCTCTGACGGGGGCTGGAAATACGCTCTAT. This translates into CASSLTGAGNTLY. The CDR3 in full is CASSLTGAGNTLYF. This chain connects TRBV12-2 to TRBJ1-3; D might be TRBD1 (5 bases). The read ends 1 residue shy of where the CDR3 ends; the end is completed using the germline J gene. Trimming shortened V by 1 base and J by 2 bases, and 8 bases separated the two germline ends. Germline lookup yields CDR1 SGHLS and CDR2 HYDKME. The CDR3 contains 14 residues.

As to this clone: Genes here carry mouse names. The CDR3 sequence is CASSQEPGGGNTEVFF. The covered CDR3 bases are TGTGCCAGCAGCCAAGAGCCAGGGGGCGGGAACACAGAAGTCTTC. The rearrangement links TRBV2 to TRBJ1-1, with 8 bases aligning to TRBD1. The read finishes 1 residue shy of the CDR3 end, and the germline J gene is used to complete it. The CDR3 loop spans 16 amino acids. V lost 0 bases and J lost 1; bases outside the gene matches: 4. CDR1 is LGHNA, CDR2 YSYQKL, per germline.

This clone was observed a handful of times. The listed genes are named as in mouse. The sequence runs out 1 residue before the end of the CDR3; the remainder is reconstructed from the germline J gene. V is TRBV5 and J is TRBJ2-7, with a tentative D call TRBD1 (6 bases). This CDR3 spans 13 amino acids. Trimming removed 0 bases at V and 7 bases at J, with 10 bases between. CDR1 and CDR2 (germline): LGHNA, YNLKQL (reference sequence). The CDR3 bases that were read are TGTGCCAGCAGCCAAGACCACAGGGTGGAACAGTAC. Translation: CASSQDHRVEQY. The complete CDR3 reads CASSQDHRVEQYF.

This clone appeared a few times. Gene names are the mouse ones. Read data end 1 residue before the CDR3 end; the end is taken from the germline J gene. This chain uses TRBV2 with TRBJ2-7, with D maybe TRBD2 (5 bases). The V and J ends lost 0 bases and 3 bases respectively, with 6 bases between them. The germline V gene encodes CDR1 LGHNA and CDR2 YSYQKL. The CDR3 is 13 amino acids. The covered CDR3 bases are TGTGCCAGCAGCCAAGACTGGGTCTATGAACAGTAC. It yields the protein CASSQDWVYEQY. The CDR3 as a whole reads CASSQDWVYEQYF.

About this clone: Gene labels here are mouse ones. The CDR3 end falls 1 residue outside the read, so it is completed with the germline J gene. The chain couples TRBV12-1 to TRBJ2-5; 8 bases match TRBD2. V was clipped by 2 bases and J by 6 bases; unmatched bases: 6. Germline V CDR1 and CDR2: SGHSN, HYEKVE. The CDR3 is made up of 14 amino acids. The CDR3: CASSPGLGRDTQYF. The sequenced part of the CDR3 DNA is TGTGCCAGCTCTCCCGGACTGGGACGGGACACCCAGTAC.

In regard to this clone: Gene names and germline match the mouse. The read comes to an end 1 residue before the CDR3 does, leaving the germline J gene to fill in the end. The chain uses TRBV13-3 and TRBJ1-4; a possible D gene is TRBD1 (5 bases). Trimming took off 5 bases at V and 4 bases at J, with 9 bases between the two ends. CDR1 is NNHDY and CDR2 is SYVADS in the germline V gene. This CDR3 spans 13 amino acids. CDR3: CASSAGLNERLFF. The sequenced part of the CDR3 DNA is TGTGCCAGCAGCGCGGGACTCAACGAAAGATTATTT.

This clone occurred a few times. Gene names follow the mouse nomenclature. The read stops 1 residue short of the end of the CDR3; the missing end is completed from the germline J gene. The genes are TRBV19 and TRBJ2-7; 13 positions agree with TRBD2. The CDR3 runs 14 residues. The V gene end was trimmed by 3 bases and the J gene end by 7 bases; junction bases not matched to a gene: 4. From germline, CDR1 is FNHDT and CDR2 SITEND (reference sequence). CDR3 protein: CASSTDWGGVEQYF. Partial CDR3 DNA: TGTGCCAGCAGTACGGACTGGGGGGGCGTGGAACAGTAC. The full variable domain, completed using reference TRBV19 and TRBJ2-7, is GGIITQTPKFLIGQEGQKLTLKCQQNFNHDTMYWYRQDSGKGLRLIYYSITENDLQKGDLSEGYDASREKKSSFSLTVTSAQKNEMAVFLCASSTDWGGVEQYFGPGTRLTVL.

To note about this clone: Gene names are mouse gene names. The read falls 1 residue short of the CDR3 end, and the missing part is taken from the germline J gene. The chain couples TRBV3 to TRBJ2-5; 9 bases fit TRBD2. The CDR3 contains 15 residues. Germline V CDR1 and CDR2: SNHLY, FYNGKV (reference sequence). Unmatched junction bases numbered 2, after V lost 1 base and J lost 3 bases. CDR3 in amino acids: CASSLEGTGQDTQYF. The part of the CDR3 DNA that was read is TGTGCCAGCAGCTTAGAAGGGACTGGGCAAGACACCCAGTAC.

Points on this clone: Each gene name is a mouse one. The sequence runs out 1 residue before the end of the CDR3; the remainder is reconstructed from the germline J gene. V usage is TRBV1 and J usage is TRBJ1-5; D may be TRBD1 (6 bases). The germline V gene has CDR1 NSQYPW and CDR2 LRSPGD (reference sequence). The CDR3 contains 15 residues. V lost 0 bases and J 3 bases, leaving 9 bases between the germline ends. The sequenced part of the CDR3 DNA is TGCACCTGCAGTGCAGAAGGGGGTGGCAACCAGGCTCCGCTT. It is translated as CTCSAEGGGNQAPL. The full-length CDR3 reads as CTCSAEGGGNQAPLF.

Details on this clone: All gene names here are mouse names. Read data end 1 residue before the CDR3 end; the end is taken from the germline J gene. The rearrangement uses TRBV19 and TRBJ1-4; 11 bases agree with TRBD1. V dropped 5 bases and J dropped 6; count of bases not matched to a gene: 3. Germline CDR1 is FNHDT and CDR2 is SITEND (reference sequence). This CDR3 is 14 amino acids long. Incomplete CDR3 DNA: TGTGCCAGCAGGCGGACAGGGGGCCACGAAAGATTATTT. It is translated as CASRRTGGHERLF. From start to end, the CDR3 is CASRRTGGHERLFF.

There are a few counts of this clone. Mouse gene names and germline throughout. CDR3 DNA (partial): TGTGCCAGCGGTCGGTATGAACAGTAC. It yields the protein CASGRYEQY. The whole CDR3 is CASGRYEQYF. V gene TRBV13-3 combines with J gene TRBJ2-7; D is unresolved. The observed sequence ends 1 residue before the CDR3 terminus, with the missing tail filled in from the germline J gene. Trimming removed 7 bases at V and 4 bases at J, with 6 bases between. This CDR3 contains 10 residues. Germline V lookup: CDR1 NNHDY, CDR2 SYVADS.

For this clone: Here the gene names and germline are mouse. CDR3 DNA (partial): TGTGGTGCAAGACTGGGGCTTCAAAACACCTTGTAC. It specifies CGARLGLQNTLY. In full, the CDR3 reads CGARLGLQNTLYF. This sequence joins TRBV20 and TRBJ2-4; 8 bases map to TRBD2. The sequenced fragment ends 1 residue before the CDR3 boundary, so the rest is inferred from the germline J gene. After removal of 6 bases from V and 2 bases from J, the junction contained 4 bases not matched to a gene. Looked up from germline, CDR1 is GFQATS and CDR2 is STVNSAI. This CDR3 has 13 residues.

Comments on this clone: Gene names and germline match the mouse. The DNA ends 1 residue before the CDR3 does, and the rest of the CDR3 is filled in from the germline J gene. The V call is TRBV13-2, the J call TRBJ2-5, with 12 bases identical to TRBD1. The CDR3 runs 13 residues. Unmatched junction bases numbered 0, after V lost 5 bases and J lost 5 bases. CDR1 and CDR2 (germline): NNHNN, SYGAGS (reference sequence). The sequenced part of the CDR3 DNA is TGTGCCAGCGGGGGACAGGGGGCAGACACCCAGTAC. The encoded protein is CASGGQGADTQY. The whole CDR3 sequence is CASGGQGADTQYF.

With respect to this clone: Germline and genes here are mouse. With the read ending 1 residue before the CDR3 end, the germline J gene is used to fill in that end. The V gene is TRBV2, the J gene TRBJ2-5; 12 bases match TRBD2. This CDR3 region has 15 residues. V lost 4 bases to trimming and J lost 8 bases; unmatched junction nucleotides: 7. Per germline, CDR1 LGHNA and CDR2 YSYQKL. The CDR3 loop reads CASSPRDWGEGTQYF. The sequenced CDR3 bases are TGTGCCAGCAGCCCCCGGGACTGGGGGGAGGGCACCCAGTAC.

In the case of this clone: The gene symbols are mouse symbols. With the read ending 1 residue before the CDR3 end, the germline J gene is used to fill in that end. The chain has TRBV19 and TRBJ1-4; D is perhaps TRBD1 (6 bases). Germline values: CDR1 FNHDT, CDR2 SITEND (reference sequence). This CDR3 spans 17 amino acids. Between the trimmed V and J ends, which lost 2 bases and 1 base, there was a span of 15 bases. The CDR3 DNA, read in part, is TGTGCCAGCAGTATCCCCTCCGGGACAAGTTCCAACGAAAGATTATTT. Protein product: CASSIPSGTSSNERLF. The entire CDR3 protein is CASSIPSGTSSNERLFF.

To note about this clone: Gene names refer to mouse genes. Sequencing ends 1 residue short of the CDR3 end; the germline J gene provides the rest. The chain uses TRBV31 and TRBJ2-7, with a tentative D call TRBD1 (5 bases). The V gene lost 1 base and the J gene lost 4 bases, with 5 bases spanning the gap. The germline CDR1 and CDR2 sequences are GKSSPN and SITVG. This CDR3 contains 11 residues. The CDR3 sequence: CAWSHRYEQYF. The CDR3 DNA, read in part, is TGTGCCTGGAGTCACAGGTATGAACAGTAC.